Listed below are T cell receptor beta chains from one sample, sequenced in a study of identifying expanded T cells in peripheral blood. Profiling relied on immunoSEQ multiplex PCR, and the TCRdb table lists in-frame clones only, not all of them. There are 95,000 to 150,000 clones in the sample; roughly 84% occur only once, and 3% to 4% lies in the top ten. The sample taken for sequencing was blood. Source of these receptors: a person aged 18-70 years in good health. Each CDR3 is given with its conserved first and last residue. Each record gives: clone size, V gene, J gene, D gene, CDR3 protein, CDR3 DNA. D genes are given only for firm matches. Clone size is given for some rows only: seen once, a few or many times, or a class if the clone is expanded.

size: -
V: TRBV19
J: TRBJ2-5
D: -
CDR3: CASSIRVTVETQYF
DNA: TGTGCCAGTAGTATTAGGGTGACGGTAGAGACCCAGTACTTC

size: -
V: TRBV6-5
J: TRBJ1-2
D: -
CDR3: CASSPRGSGYTF
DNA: TGTGCCAGCAGCCCCAGGGGTAGCGGCTACACCTTC

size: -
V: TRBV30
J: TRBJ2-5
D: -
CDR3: CAWSRTVETQYF
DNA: TGTGCCTGGAGTCGGACAGTGGAGACCCAGTACTTC

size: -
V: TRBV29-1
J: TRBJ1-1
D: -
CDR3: CSTGGGTEAFF
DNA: TGCAGCACTGGAGGGGGGACTGAAGCTTTCTTT

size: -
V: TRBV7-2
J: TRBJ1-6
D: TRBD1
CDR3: CASSLVGQGDSPLHF
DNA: TGTGCCAGCAGCTTAGTAGGACAGGGGGATTCACCCCTCCACTTT

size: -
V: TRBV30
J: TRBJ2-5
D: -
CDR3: CAWSENGETQYF
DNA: TGTGCCTGGTCAGAGAATGGAGAGACCCAGTACTTC

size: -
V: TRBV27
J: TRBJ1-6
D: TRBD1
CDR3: CASSLSIGTANSPLHF
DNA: TGTGCCAGCAGTTTATCGATCGGGACAGCAAATTCACCCCTCCACTTT

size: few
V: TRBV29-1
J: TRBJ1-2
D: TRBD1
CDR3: CSVEDGTANYGYTF
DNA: TGCAGCGTTGAAGATGGGACAGCCAACTATGGCTACACCTTC

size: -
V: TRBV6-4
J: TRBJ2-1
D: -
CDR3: CASSARGTGGLDEQFF
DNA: TGTGCCAGCAGTGCTCGGGGTACGGGCGGGCTGGATGAGCAGTTCTTC

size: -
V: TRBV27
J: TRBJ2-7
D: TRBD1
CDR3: CASSPRQGGYEQYF
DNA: TGTGCCAGCAGTCCCCGACAGGGGGGCTACGAGCAGTACTTC

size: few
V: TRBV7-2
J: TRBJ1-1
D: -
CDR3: CASSLRAEAFF
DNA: TGTGCCAGCAGCTTACGGGCTGAAGCTTTCTTT

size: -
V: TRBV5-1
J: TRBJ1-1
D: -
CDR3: CASRTTGLNTEAFF
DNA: TGCGCCAGCAGAACAACAGGGTTGAACACTGAAGCTTTCTTT

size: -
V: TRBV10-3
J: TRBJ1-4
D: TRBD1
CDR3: CAIMRDRDEKLFF
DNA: TGTGCCATCATGCGGGACAGGGATGAAAAACTGTTTTTT

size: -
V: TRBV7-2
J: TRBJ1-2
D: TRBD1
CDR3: CASSQISGTVYGYTF
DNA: TGTGCCAGCAGCCAGATCTCCGGGACAGTCTATGGCTACACCTTC

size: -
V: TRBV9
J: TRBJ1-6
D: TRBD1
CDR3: CASSDGTGGAAGSPLHF
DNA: TGTGCCAGCAGCGACGGGACAGGGGGCGCCGCGGGTTCACCCCTCCACTTT

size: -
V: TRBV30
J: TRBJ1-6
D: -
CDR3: CAWSSWTDNSPLHF
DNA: TGTGCCTGGAGTTCCTGGACAGATAATTCACCCCTCCACTTT

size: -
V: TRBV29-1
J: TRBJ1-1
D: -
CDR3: CSVEGLTGHRNTEAFF
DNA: TGCAGCGTTGAAGGTCTTACCGGACATAGGAACACTGAAGCTTTCTTT

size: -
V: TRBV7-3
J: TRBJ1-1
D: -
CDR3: CASSLGEGNVAFF
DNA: TGTGCCAGCAGCTTAGGCGAAGGGAATGTCGCTTTCTTT

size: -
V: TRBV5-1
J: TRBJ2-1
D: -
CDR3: CASSLVGPLNEQFF
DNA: TGCGCCAGCAGCTTGGTCGGGCCACTCAATGAGCAGTTCTTC

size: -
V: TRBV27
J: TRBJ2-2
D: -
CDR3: CASSLSGNTGELFF
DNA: TGTGCCAGCAGTTTATCAGGGAACACCGGGGAGCTGTTTTTT

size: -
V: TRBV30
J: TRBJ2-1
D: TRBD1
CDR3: CAWSGRGYYNEQFF
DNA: TGTGCCTGGAGTGGCAGGGGGTACTACAATGAGCAGTTCTTC

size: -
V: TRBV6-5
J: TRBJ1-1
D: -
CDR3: CASSRGALGAFF
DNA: TGTGCCAGCAGTCGCGGGGCACTGGGAGCTTTCTTT

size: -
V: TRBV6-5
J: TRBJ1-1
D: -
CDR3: CASSYSGAVNTEAFF
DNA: TGTGCCAGCAGTTACTCGGGGGCCGTGAACACTGAAGCTTTCTTT

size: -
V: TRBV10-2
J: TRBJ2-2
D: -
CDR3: CASSSRRRGLVQRNTGELFF
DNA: TGCGCCAGCAGTTCCCGTCGAAGGGGTCTGGTACAGAGGAACACCGGGGAGCTGTTTTTT

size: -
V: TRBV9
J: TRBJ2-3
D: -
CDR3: CASSSGGAVTDTQYF
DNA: TGTGCCAGCAGTAGTGGGGGGGCTGTCACAGATACGCAGTATTTT

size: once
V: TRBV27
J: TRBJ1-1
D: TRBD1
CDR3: CASRLAGTGATEAFF
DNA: TGTGCCAGCAGACTTGCCGGGACAGGGGCCACTGAAGCTTTCTTT

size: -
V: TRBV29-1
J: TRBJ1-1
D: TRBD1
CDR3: CSVEDVGQAEAFF
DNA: TGCAGCGTTGAAGATGTGGGACAGGCTGAAGCTTTCTTT

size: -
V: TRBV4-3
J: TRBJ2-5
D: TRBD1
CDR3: CASSQDYSGGETQYF
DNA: TGCGCCAGCAGCCAAGATTATTCAGGGGGAGAGACCCAGTACTTC

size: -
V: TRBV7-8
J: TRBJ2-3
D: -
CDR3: CASSLRSTGAVTDTQYF
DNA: TGTGCCAGCAGCTTACGTTCTACGGGGGCAGTTACAGATACGCAGTATTTT

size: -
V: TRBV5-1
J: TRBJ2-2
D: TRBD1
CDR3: CATGQGSNTGELFF
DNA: TGCGCCACCGGACAGGGTTCGAACACCGGGGAGCTGTTTTTT

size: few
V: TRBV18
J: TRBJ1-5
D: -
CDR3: CASSPISSNQPQHF
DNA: TGTGCCAGCTCGCCCATTAGTAGCAATCAGCCCCAGCATTTT

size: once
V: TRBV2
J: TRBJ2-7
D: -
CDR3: CASSDRPGTYHYEQYF
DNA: TGTGCCAGCAGTGACCGCCCCGGGACATACCACTACGAGCAGTACTTC

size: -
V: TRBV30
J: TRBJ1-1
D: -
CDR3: CAWSVFGNTEAFF
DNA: TGTGCCTGGAGTGTGTTCGGGAACACTGAAGCTTTCTTT

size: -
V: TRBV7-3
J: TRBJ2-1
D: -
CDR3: CASSPEGGHSYNEQFF
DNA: TGTGCCAGCAGCCCAGAGGGGGGCCACTCCTACAATGAGCAGTTCTTC

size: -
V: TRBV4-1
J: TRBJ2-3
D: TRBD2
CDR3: CASSQEQERLAGLGTQYF
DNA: TGCGCCAGCAGCCAAGAGCAGGAGCGACTAGCGGGCCTTGGTACGCAGTATTTT

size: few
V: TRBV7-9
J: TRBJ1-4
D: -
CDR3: CASSPTGLGEKLFF
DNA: TGTGCCAGCAGCCCGACAGGCCTGGGTGAAAAACTGTTTTTT

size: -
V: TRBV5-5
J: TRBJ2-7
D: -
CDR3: CASSFYGIRDEYF
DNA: TGTGCCAGCAGCTTTTACGGGATTAGGGACGAGTACTTC

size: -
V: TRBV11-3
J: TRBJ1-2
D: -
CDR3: CASSPSSDYGYTF
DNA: TGTGCCAGCAGCCCCTCTTCGGACTATGGCTACACCTTC

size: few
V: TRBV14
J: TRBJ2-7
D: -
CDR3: CASKGVSYEQYF
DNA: TGTGCCAGCAAGGGGGTTTCCTACGAGCAGTACTTC

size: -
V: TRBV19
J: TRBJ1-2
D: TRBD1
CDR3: CASSTRGQGGYTF
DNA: TGTGCCAGTAGTACCAGGGGGCAGGGTGGCTACACCTTC

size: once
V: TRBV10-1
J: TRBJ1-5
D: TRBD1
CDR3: CASSEAQGSQPQHF
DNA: TGCGCCAGCAGTGAGGCACAGGGGAGCCAGCCCCAGCATTTT

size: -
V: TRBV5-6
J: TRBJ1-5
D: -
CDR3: CASSSGYNQPQHF
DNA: TGTGCCAGCAGCTCGGGCTACAATCAGCCCCAGCATTTT

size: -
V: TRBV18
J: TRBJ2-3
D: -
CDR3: CASSPRRTDTQYF
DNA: TGTGCCAGCTCACCAAGAAGAACAGATACGCAGTATTTT

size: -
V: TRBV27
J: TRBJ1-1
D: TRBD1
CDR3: CASSTRTGGHMNTEAFF
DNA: TGTGCCAGCAGTACCCGGACAGGGGGCCACATGAACACTGAAGCTTTCTTT

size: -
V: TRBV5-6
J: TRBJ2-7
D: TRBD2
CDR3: CASNGGGSEQYF
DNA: TGTGCCAGCAACGGGGGGGGGTCAGAGCAGTACTTC

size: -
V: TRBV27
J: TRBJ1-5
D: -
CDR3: CASSLAGIQPQHF
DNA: TGTGCCAGCAGTCTGGCAGGGATCCAGCCCCAGCATTTT

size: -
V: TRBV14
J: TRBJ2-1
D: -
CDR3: CASSQGAGSYNEQFF
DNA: TGTGCCAGCAGCCAAGGGGCTGGGTCCTACAATGAGCAGTTCTTC

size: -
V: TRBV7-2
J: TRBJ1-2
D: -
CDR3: CASSSLTGYDGYTF
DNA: TGTGCCAGCAGCTCGTTGACCGGGTATGATGGCTACACCTTC